This TCR beta chain was sequenced in a study of T cell responses to AZD1222 COVID-19 vaccine. Whole-study results and caveats: Regions 160-218 and 743-854 dominated among vaccine-associated CD4 TCRs spanning spike. Close to half of all spike-specific TCRs reportedly target regions of the variants that are unmutated. Clonal diversity may have been underestimated, and the donors were mostly white British, with more females than males. Recipients of two AZD1222 doses showed rising Spike-specific TCR breadth and depth.

Produced via immunoSEQ multiplex PCR; TCRdb's table is partial and in-frame only. Of some 180,000 clones listed, about 92% are singletons. Losses at the gene ends were 2 bases for V and 6 bases for J; bases not matched to a gene: 7. Germline assignment: CDR1 SEHNR and CDR2 FQNEAQ (reference sequence). The CDR3 is 16 residues long. Concerning this clone: What it binds is not known.

Sequences were derived from peripheral blood, sampled on day 0 of AZD1222 vaccination. The J gene is TRBJ1-6, the V gene TRBV7-9, with 7 bases fitting TRBD1. This TCR came from an adult in good health. The CDR3 is CASSLNRGTPNSPLHF. In DNA, the CDR3 is TGTGCCAGCAGCTTAAACAGGGGAACTCCTAATTCACCCCTCCACTTT.